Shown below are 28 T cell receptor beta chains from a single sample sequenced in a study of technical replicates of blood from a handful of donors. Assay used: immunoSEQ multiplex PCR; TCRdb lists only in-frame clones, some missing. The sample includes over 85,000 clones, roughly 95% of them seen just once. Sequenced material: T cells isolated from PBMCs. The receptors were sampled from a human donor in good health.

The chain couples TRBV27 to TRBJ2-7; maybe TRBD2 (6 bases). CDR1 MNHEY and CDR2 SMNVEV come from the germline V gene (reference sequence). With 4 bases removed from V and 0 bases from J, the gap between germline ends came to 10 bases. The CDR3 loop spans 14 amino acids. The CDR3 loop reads CASSYGRSSYEQYF. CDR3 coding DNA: TGTGCCAGCAGTTATGGGAGGAGCTCCTACGAGCAGTACTTC.

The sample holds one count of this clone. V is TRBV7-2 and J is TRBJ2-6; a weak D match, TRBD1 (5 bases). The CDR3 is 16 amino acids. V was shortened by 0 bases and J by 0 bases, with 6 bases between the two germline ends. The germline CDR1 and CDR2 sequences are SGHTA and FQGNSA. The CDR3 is CASSLAQGSGANVLTF. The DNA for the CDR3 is TGTGCCAGCAGCTTAGCGCAGGGCTCTGGGGCCAACGTCCTGACTTTC.

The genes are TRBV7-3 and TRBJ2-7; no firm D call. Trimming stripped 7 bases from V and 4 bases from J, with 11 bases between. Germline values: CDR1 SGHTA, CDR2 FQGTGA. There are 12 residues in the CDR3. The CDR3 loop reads CASTPPYYEQYF. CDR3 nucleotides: TGTGCCAGCACCCCCCCCTATTACGAGCAGTACTTC. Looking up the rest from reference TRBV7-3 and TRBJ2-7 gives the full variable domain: GAGVSQTPSNKVTEKGKYVELRCDPISGHTALYWYRQSLGQGPEFLIYFQGTGAADDSGLPNDRFFAVRPEGSVSTLKIQRTERGDSAVYLCASTPPYYEQYFGPGTRLTVT.

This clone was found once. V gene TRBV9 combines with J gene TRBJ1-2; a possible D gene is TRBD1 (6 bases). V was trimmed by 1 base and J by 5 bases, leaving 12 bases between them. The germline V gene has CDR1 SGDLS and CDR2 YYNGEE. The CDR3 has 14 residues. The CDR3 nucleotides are TGTGCCAGCAGCGTAATGGAAGGGACATATGGCTACACCTTC. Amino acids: CASSVMEGTYGYTF.

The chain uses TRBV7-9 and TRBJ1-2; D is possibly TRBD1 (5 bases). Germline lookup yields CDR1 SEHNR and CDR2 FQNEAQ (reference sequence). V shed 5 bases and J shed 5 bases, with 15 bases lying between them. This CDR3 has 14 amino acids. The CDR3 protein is CASSGTRVRYGYTF. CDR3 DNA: TGTGCCAGCAGCGGTACCAGGGTACGATATGGCTACACCTTC.

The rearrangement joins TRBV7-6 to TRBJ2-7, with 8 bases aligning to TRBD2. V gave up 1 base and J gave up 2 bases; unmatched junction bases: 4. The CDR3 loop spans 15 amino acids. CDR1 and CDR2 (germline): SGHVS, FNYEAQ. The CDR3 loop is CASSLGSGAAYEQYF. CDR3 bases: TGTGCCAGCAGCTTAGGTAGCGGGGCCGCCTACGAGCAGTACTTC.

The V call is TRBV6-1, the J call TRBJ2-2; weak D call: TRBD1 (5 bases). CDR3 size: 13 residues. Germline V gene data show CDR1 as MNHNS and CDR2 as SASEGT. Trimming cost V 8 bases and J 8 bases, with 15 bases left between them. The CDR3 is CASLSGNLGELFF. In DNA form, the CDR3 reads TGTGCCAGCCTTTCAGGGAATTTAGGGGAGCTGTTTTTT.

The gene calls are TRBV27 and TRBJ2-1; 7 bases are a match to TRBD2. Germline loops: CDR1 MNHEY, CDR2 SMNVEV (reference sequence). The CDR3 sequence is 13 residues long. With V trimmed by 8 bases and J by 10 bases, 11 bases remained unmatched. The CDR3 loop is CASGVAGSGEQFF. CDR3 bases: TGTGCCAGCGGGGTAGCGGGTTCAGGGGAGCAGTTCTTC.

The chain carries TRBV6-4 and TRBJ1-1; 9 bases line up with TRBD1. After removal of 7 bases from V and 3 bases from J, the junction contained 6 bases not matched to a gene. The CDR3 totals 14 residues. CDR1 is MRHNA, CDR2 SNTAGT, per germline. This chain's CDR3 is CASTPDRGYTEAFF. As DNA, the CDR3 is TGTGCCAGCACTCCTGACAGGGGGTACACTGAAGCTTTCTTT.

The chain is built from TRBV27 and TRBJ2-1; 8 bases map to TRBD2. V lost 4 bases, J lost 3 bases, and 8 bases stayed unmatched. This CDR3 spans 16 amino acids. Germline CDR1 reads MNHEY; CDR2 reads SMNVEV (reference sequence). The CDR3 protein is CASSSHFAGGYNEQFF. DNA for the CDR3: TGTGCCAGCAGTTCCCACTTCGCGGGAGGCTACAATGAGCAGTTCTTC.

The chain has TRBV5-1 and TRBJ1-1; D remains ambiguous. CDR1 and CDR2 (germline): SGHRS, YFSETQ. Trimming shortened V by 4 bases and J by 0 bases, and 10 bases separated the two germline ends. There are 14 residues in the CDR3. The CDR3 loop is CASSEVSLNTEAFF. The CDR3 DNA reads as TGCGCCAGCAGCGAGGTAAGCCTGAACACTGAAGCTTTCTTT.

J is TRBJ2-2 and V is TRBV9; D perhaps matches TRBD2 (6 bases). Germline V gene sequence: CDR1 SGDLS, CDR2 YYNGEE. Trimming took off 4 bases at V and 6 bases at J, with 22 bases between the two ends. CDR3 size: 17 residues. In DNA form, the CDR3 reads TGTGCCAGCAGCTCGGGACTTTTTCGAAGGGGTTCCGGGGAGCTGTTTTTT. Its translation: CASSSGLFRRGSGELFF.

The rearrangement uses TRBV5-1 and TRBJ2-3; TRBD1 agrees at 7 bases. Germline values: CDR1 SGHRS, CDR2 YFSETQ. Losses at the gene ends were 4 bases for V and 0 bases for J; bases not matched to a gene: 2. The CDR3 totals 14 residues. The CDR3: CASSEDRSTDTQYF. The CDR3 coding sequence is TGCGCCAGCAGCGAGGACAGGAGCACAGATACGCAGTATTTT.

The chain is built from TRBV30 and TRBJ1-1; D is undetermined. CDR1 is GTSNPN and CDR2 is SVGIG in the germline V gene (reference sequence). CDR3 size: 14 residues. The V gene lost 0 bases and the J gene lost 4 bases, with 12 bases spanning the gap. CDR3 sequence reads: CAWSVLDERTEAFF. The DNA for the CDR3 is TGTGCCTGGAGTGTACTAGACGAGCGCACTGAAGCTTTCTTT.

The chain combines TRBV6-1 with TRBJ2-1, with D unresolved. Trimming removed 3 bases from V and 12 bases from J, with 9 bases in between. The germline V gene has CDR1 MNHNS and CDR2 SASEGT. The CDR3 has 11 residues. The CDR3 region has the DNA TGTGCCAGCAGTGAGCCCGTGGCGCAGTTCTTC. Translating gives CASSEPVAQFF.

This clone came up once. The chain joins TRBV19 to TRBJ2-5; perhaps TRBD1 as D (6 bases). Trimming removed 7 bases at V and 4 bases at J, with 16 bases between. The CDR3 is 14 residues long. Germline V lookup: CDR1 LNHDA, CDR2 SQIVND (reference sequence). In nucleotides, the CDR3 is TGTGCCAGTACCTTGGGACACGCTACAGAGACCCAGTACTTC. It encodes CASTLGHATETQYF.

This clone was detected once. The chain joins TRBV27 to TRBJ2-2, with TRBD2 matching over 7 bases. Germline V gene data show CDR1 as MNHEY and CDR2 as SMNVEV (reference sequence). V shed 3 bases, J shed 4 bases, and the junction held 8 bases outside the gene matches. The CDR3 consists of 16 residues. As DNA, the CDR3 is TGTGCCAGCAGTTTTTGGGCGGGAGTGAGCACCGGGGAGCTGTTTTTT. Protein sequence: CASSFWAGVSTGELFF.

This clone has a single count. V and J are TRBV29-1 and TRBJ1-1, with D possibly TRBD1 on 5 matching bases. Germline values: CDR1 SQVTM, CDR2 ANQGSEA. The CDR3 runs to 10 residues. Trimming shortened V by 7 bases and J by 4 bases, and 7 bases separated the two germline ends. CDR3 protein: CSGGGTEAFF. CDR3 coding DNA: TGCAGCGGGGGGGGCACTGAAGCTTTCTTT.

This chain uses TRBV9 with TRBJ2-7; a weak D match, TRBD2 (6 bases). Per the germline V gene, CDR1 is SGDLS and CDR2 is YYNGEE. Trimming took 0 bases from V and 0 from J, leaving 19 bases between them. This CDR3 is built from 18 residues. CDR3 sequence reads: CASSVDPSAYLYSYEQYF. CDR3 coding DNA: TGTGCCAGCAGCGTAGACCCTAGCGCCTACCTTTACTCCTACGAGCAGTACTTC. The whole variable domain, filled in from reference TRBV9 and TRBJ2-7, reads DSGVTQTPKHLITATGQRVTLRCSPRSGDLSVYWYQQSLDQGLQFLIQYYNGEERAKGNILERFSAQQFPDLHSELNLSSLELGDSALYFCASSVDPSAYLYSYEQYFGPGTRLTVT.

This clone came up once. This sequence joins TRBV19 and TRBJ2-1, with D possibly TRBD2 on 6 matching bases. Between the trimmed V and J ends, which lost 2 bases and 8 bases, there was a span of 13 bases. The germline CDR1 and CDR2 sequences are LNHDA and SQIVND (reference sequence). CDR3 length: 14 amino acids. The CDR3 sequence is CASSIWGEFDEQFF. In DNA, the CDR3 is TGTGCCAGTAGTATATGGGGGGAATTCGATGAGCAGTTCTTC.

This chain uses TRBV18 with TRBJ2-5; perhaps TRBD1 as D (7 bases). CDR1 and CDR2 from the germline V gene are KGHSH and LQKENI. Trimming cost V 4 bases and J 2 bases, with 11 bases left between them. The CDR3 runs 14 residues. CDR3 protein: CASSRQGGQETQYF. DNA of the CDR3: TGTGCCAGCTCACGGCAGGGGGGTCAAGAGACCCAGTACTTC.

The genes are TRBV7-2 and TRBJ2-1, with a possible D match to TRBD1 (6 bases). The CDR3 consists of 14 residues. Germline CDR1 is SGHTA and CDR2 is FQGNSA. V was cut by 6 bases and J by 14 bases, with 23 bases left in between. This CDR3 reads CASSFPTGSGEKFF. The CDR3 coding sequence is TGTGCCAGCAGTTTTCCCACAGGGAGTGGGGAAAAGTTCTTC.

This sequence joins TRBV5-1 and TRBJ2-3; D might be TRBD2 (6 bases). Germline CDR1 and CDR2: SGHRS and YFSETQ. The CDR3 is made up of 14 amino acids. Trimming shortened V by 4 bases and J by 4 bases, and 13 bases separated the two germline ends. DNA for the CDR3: TGCGCCAGCAGCCCGGACTACTACCCAGATACGCAGTATTTT. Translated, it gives CASSPDYYPDTQYF.

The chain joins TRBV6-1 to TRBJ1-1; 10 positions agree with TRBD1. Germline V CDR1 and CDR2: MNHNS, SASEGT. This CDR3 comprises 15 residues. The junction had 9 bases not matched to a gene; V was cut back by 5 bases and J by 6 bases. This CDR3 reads CASSTPDRGRPEAFF. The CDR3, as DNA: TGTGCCAGCAGTACGCCCGACAGGGGGCGTCCTGAAGCTTTCTTT.

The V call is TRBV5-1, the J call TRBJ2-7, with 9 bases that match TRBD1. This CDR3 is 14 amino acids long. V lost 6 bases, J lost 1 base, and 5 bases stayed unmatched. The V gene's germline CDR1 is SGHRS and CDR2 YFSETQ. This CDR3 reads CASKPGTGSYEQYF. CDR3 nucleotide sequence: TGCGCCAGCAAACCCGGGACAGGGTCCTACGAGCAGTACTTC.

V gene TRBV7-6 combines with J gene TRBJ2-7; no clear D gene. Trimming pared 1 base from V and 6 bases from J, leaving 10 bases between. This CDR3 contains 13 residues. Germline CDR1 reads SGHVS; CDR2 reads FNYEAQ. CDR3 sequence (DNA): TGTGCCAGCAGCTTAGGCGGTTCGGTCGAGCAGTACTTC. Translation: CASSLGGSVEQYF.

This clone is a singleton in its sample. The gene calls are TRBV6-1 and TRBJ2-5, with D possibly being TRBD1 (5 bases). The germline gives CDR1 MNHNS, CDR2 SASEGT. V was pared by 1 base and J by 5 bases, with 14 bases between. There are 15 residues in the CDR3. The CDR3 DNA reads TGTGCCAGCAGTGAAGAAGTCCTGGGGCCGGAGACCCAGTACTTC. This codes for CASSEEVLGPETQYF.

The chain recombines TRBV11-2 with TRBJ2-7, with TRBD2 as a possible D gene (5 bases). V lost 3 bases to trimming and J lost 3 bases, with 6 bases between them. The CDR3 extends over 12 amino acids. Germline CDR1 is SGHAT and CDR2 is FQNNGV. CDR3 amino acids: CASSFEGYEQYF. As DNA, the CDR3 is TGTGCCAGCAGCTTCGAGGGCTACGAGCAGTACTTC.